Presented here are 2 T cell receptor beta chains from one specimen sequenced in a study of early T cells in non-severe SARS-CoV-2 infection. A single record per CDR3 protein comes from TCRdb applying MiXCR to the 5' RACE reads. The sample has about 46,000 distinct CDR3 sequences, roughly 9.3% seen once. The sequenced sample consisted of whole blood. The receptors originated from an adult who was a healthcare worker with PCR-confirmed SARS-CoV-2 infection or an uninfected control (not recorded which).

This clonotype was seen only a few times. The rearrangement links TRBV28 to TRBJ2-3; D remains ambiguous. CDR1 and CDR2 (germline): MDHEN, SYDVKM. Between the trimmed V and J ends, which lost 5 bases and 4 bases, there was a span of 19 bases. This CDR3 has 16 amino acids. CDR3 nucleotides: TGTGCCAGCAGTACCTTGATAATGGGGTGGGCAGATACGCAGTATTTT. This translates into CASSTLIMGWADTQYF.

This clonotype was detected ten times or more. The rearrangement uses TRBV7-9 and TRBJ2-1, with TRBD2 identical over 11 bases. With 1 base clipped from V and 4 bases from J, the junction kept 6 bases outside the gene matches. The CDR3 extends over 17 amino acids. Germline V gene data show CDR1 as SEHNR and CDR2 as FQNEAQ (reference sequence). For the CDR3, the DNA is TGTGCCAGCAGCTTAGATGGGCCTAGCGGGAGGTACAATGAGCAGTTCTTC. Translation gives CASSLDGPSGRYNEQFF.